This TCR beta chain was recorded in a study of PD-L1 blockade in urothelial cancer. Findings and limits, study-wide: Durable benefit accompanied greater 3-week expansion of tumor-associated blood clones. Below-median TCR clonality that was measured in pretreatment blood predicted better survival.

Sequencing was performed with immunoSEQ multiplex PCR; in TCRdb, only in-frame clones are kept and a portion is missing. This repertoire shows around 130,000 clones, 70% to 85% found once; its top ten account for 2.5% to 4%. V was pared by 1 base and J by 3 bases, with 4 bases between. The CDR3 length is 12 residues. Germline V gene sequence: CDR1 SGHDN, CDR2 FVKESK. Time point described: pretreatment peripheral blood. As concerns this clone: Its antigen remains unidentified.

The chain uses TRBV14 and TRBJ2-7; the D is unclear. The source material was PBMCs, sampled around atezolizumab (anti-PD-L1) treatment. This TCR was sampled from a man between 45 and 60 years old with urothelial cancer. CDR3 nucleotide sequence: TGTGCCAGCAGCCAAGTAGTCTACGAGCAGTACTTC. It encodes CASSQVVYEQYF.